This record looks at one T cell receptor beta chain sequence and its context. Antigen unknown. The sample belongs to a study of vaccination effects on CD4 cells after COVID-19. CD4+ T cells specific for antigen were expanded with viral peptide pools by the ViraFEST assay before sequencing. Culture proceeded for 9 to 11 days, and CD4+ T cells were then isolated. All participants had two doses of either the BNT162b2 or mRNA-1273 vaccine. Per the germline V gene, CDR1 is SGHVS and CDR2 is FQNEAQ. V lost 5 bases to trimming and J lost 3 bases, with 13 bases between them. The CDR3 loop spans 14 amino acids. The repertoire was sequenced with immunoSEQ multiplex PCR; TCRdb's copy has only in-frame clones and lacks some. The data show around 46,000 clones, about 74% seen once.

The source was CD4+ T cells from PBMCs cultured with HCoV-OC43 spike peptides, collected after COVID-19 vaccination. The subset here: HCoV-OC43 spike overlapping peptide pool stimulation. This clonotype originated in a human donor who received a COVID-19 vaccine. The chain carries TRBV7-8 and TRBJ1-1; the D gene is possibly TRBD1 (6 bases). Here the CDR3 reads CASSRSTGHTEAFF. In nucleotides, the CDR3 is TGTGCCAGCAGCCGCAGCACAGGGCACACTGAAGCTTTCTTT.